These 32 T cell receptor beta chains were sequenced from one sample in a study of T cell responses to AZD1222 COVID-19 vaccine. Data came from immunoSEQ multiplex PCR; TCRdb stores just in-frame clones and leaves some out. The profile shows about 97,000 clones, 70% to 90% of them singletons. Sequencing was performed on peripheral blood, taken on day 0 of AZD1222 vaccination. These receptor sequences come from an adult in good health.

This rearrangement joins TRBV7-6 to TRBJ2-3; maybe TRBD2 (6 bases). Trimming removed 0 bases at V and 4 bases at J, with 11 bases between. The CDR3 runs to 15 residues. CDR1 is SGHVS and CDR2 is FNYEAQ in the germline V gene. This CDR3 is CASSLAAGMADTQYF. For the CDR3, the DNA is TGTGCCAGCAGCTTAGCCGCGGGGATGGCAGATACGCAGTATTTT. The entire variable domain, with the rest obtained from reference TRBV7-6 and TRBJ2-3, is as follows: GAGVSQSPRYKVTKRGQDVALRCDPISGHVSLYWYRQALGQGPEFLTYFNYEAQQDKSGLPNDRFSAERPEGSISTLTIQRTEQRDSAMYRCASSLAAGMADTQYFGPGTRLTVL.

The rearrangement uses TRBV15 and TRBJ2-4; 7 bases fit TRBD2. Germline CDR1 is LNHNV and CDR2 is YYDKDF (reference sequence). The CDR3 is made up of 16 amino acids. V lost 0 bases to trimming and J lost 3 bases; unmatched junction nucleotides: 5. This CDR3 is CATSRDRTGGKNIQYF. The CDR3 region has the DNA TGTGCCACCAGCAGAGACCGGACGGGAGGCAAAAACATTCAGTACTTC.

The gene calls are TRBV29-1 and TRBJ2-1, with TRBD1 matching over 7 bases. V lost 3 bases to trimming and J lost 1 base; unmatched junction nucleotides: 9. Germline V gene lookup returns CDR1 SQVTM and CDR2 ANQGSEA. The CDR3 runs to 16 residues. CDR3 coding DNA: TGCAGCGTTGATCTGACAGGGTACGGATCCTACAATGAGCAGTTCTTC. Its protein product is CSVDLTGYGSYNEQFF.

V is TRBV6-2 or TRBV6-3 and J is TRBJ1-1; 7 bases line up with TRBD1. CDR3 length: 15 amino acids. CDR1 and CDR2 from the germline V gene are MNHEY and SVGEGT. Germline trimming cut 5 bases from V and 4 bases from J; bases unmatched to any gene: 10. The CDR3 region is CASSQGQRKGTEAFF. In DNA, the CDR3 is TGTGCCAGCAGTCAGGGACAGAGAAAGGGCACTGAAGCTTTCTTT.

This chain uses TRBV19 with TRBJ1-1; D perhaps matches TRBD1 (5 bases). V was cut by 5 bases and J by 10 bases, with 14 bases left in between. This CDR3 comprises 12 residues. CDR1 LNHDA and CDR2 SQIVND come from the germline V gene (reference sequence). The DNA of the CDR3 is TGTGCCAGTAGTCCGCCGGCGCAGGGAGCTTTCTTT. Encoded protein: CASSPPAQGAFF.

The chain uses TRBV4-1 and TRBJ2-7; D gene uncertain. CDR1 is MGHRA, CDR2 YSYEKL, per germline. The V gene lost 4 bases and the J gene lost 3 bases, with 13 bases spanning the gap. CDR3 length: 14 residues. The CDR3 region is CASSPDPGDYEQYF. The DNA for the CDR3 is TGCGCCAGCAGCCCAGATCCAGGAGACTACGAGCAGTACTTC.

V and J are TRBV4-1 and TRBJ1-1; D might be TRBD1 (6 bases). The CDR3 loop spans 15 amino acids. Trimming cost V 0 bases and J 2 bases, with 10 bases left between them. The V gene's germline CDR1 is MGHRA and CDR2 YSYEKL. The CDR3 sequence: CASSQEGGGNTEAFF. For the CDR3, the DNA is TGCGCCAGCAGCCAAGAAGGGGGAGGTAACACTGAAGCTTTCTTT.

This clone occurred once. In DNA, the CDR3 is TGTGCCAGCAGCTCACCCACGACGGTGAACACTGAAGCTTTCTTT. This sequence encodes CASSSPTTVNTEAFF. The chain carries TRBV7-9 and TRBJ1-1; D is uncertain. In germline, CDR1 is SEHNR, CDR2 FQNEAQ (reference sequence). Deletions cut 4 bases from V and 0 bases from J, with 12 bases between. This CDR3 has 15 amino acids. Complete variable domain (other parts from reference TRBV7-9 and TRBJ1-1): DTGVSQNPRHKITKRGQNVTFRCDPISEHNRLYWYRQTLGQGPEFLTYFQNEAQLEKSRLLSDRFSAERPKGSFSTLEIQRTEQGDSAMYLCASSSPTTVNTEAFFGQGTRLTVV.

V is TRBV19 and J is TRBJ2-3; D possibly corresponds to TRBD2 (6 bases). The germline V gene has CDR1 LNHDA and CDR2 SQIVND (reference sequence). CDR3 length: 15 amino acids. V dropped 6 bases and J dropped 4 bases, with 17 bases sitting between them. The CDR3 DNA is TGTGCCAGTAGCCCTAGGCGCGGGGCCGCAGATACGCAGTATTTT. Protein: CASSPRRGAADTQYF.

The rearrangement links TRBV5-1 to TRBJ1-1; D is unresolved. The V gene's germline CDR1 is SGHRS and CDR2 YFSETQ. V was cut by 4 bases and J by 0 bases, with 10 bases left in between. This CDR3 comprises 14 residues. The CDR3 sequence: CASSLASMNTEAFF. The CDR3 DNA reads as TGCGCCAGCAGCCTAGCCTCGATGAACACTGAAGCTTTCTTT.

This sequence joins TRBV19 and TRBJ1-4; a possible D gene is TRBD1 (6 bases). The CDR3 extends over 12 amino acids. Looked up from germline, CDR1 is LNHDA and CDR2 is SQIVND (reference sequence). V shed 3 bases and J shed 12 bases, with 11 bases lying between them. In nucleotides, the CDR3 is TGTGCCAGTAGTATTGGGGGCCTGGAACTGTTTTTT. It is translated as CASSIGGLELFF.

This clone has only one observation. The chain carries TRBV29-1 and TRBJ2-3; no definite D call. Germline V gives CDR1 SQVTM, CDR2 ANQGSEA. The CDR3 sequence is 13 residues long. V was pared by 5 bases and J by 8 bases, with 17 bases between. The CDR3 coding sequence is TGCAGCGTTTTCTCGTCCGGGCAGGTTACGCAGTATTTT. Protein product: CSVFSSGQVTQYF.

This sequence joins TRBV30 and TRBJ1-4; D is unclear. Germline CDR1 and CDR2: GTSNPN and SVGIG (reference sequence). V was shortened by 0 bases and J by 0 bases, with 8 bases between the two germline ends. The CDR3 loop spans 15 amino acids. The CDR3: CAWSVPLATNEKLFF. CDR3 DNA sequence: TGTGCCTGGAGTGTACCCCTTGCAACTAATGAAAAACTGTTTTTT.

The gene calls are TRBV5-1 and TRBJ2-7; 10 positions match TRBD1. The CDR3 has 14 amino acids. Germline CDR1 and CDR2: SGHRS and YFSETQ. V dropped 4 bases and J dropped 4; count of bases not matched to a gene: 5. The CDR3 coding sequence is TGCGCCAGCAGCCTTGGGACAGGGGAATACGAGCAGTACTTC. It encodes CASSLGTGEYEQYF.

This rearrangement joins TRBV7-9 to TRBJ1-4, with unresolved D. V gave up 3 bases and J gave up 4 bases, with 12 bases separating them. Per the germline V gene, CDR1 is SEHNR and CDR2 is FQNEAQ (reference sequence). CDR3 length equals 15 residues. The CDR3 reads CASSFRKSGNEKLFF. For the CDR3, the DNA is TGTGCCAGCAGCTTTCGGAAGAGTGGTAATGAAAAACTGTTTTTT.

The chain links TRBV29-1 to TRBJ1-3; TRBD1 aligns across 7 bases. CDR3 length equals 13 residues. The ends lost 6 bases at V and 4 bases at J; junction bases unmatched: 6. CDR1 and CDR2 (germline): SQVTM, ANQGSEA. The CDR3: CSVEQGSGNTIYF. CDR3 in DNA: TGCAGCGTCGAACAGGGGTCAGGAAACACCATATATTTT.

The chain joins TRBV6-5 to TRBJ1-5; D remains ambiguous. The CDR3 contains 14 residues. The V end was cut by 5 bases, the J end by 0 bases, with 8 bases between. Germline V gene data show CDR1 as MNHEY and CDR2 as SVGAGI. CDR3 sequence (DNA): TGTGCCAGCAGTCGGGTATCTAGCAATCAGCCCCAGCATTTT. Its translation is CASSRVSSNQPQHF.

The CDR3 loop reads CASSPPTARGPLHF. For the CDR3, the DNA is TGTGCCAGCAGTCCACCCACAGCGCGGGGACCCCTCCACTTT. The chain couples TRBV28 to TRBJ1-6; D is uncertain. The germline V and J ends were trimmed by 5 bases and 12 bases, with 17 bases remaining between them. The V gene's germline CDR1 is MDHEN and CDR2 SYDVKM. The CDR3 contains 14 residues.

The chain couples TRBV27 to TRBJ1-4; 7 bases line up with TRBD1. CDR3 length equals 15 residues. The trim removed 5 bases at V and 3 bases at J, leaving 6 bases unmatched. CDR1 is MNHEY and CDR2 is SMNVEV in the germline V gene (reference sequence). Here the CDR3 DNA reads TGTGCCAGCAGTCCCGGGGACAGAGCTAATGAAAAACTGTTTTTT. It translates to CASSPGDRANEKLFF.

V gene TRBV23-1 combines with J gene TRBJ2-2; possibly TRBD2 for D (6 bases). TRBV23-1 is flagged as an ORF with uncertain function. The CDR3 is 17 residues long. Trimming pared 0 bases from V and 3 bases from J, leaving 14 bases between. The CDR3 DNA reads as TGCGCCAGCAGTCAATCTGTGCGGGGACGCGACACCGGGGAGCTGTTTTTT. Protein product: CASSQSVRGRDTGELFF.

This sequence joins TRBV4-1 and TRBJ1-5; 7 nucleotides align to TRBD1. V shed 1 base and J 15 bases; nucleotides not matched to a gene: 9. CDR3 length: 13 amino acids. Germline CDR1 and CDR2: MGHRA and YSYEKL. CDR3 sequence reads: CASSQGGQSLVHF. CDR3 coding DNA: TGCGCCAGCAGCCAAGGGGGACAGTCCTTGGTGCATTTT.

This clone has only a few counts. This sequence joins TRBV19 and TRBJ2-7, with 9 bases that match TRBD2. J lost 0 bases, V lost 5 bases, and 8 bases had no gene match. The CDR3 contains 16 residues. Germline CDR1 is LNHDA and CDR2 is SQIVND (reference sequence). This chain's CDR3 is CASSLIAGDLSYEQYF. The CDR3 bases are TGTGCCAGTAGTCTGATAGCGGGGGACCTCTCCTACGAGCAGTACTTC.

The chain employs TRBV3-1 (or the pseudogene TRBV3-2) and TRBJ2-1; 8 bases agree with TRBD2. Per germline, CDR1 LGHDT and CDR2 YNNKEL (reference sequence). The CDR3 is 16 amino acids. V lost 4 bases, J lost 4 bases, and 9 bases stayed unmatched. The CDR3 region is CASSPPQRGSYNEQFF. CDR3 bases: TGTGCCAGCAGCCCCCCGCAGCGGGGGAGTTACAATGAGCAGTTCTTC.

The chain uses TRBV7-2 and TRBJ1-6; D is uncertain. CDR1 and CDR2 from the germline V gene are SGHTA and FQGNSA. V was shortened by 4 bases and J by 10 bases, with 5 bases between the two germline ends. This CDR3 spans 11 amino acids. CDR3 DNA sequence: TGTGCCAGCAGCTCCTACTCACCCCTCCACTTT. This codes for CASSSYSPLHF. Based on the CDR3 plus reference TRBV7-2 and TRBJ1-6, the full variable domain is GAGVSQSPSNKVTEKGKDVELRCDPISGHTALYWYRQSLGQGLEFLIYFQGNSAPDKSGLPSDRFSAERTGGSVSTLTIQRTQQEDSAVYLCASSSYSPLHFGNGTRLTVT.

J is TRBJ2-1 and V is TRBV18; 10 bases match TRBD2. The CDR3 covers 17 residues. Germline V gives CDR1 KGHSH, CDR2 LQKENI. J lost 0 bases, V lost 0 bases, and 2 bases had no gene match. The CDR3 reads CASSPPPSGSSYNEQFF. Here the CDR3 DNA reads TGTGCCAGCTCACCACCGCCTAGCGGGAGCTCCTACAATGAGCAGTTCTTC.

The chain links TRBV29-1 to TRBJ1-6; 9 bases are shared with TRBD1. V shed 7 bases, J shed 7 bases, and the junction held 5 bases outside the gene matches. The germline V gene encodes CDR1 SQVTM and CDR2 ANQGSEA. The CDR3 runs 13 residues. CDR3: CSASTGGNSPLHF. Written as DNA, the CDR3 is TGCAGCGCCTCGACAGGGGGAAATTCACCCCTCCACTTT. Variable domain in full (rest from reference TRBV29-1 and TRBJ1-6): SAVISQKPSRDICQRGTSLTIQCQVDSQVTMMFWYRQQPGQSLTLIATANQGSEATYESGFVIDKFPISRPNLTFSTLTVSNMSPEDSSIYLCSASTGGNSPLHFGNGTRLTVT.

CDR3 amino acids: CASSLEGPADYGYTF. In DNA, the CDR3 is TGTGCCAGCAGTTTAGAGGGGCCCGCGGACTATGGCTACACCTTC. The gene calls are TRBV28 and TRBJ1-2; the D gene is possibly TRBD1 (5 bases). Germline V CDR1 and CDR2: MDHEN, SYDVKM. This CDR3 is 15 amino acids long. The V gene lost 2 bases and the J gene lost 3 bases, with 13 bases spanning the gap.

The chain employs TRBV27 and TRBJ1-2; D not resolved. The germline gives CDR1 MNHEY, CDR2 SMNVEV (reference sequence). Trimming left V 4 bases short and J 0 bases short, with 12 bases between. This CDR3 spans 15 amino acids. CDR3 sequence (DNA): TGTGCCAGCAGTTCCACGCCGGTACCTAACTATGGCTACACCTTC. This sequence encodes CASSSTPVPNYGYTF.

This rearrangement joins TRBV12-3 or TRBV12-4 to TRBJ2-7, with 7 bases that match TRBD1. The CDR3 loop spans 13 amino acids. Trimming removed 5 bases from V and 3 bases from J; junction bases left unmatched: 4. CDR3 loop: CASSQGQLYEQYF. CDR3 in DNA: TGTGCCAGCAGTCAGGGACAGCTCTACGAGCAGTACTTC.

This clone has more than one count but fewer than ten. As DNA, the CDR3 is TGCGCCAGCAGCCACAGTGGGGGCGGCGAAAAACTGTTTTTT. Amino acids: CASSHSGGGEKLFF. The chain uses TRBV4-1 and TRBJ1-4; weak D call: TRBD1 (6 bases). Deletions cut 3 bases from V and 8 bases from J, with 13 bases between. This CDR3 is 14 amino acids long. Germline V gene data show CDR1 as MGHRA and CDR2 as YSYEKL.

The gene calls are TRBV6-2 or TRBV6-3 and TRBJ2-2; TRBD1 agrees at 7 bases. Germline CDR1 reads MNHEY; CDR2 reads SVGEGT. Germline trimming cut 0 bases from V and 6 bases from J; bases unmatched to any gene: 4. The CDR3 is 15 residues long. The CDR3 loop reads CASSYSRGRAGELFF. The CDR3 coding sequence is TGTGCCAGCAGTTACTCGAGGGGGCGGGCCGGGGAGCTGTTTTTT.

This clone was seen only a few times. The CDR3 nucleotides are TGTGCCAGCAGTGAAGGGACAGTTCAAGAGACCCAGTACTTC. This codes for CASSEGTVQETQYF. The chain couples TRBV2 to TRBJ2-5; tentative D call: TRBD1 (6 bases). This CDR3 contains 14 residues. The V gene's germline CDR1 is SNHLY and CDR2 FYNNEI. V was clipped by 1 base and J by 2 bases, with 8 bases between them.